The 14 T cell receptor beta chains given below trace back to one sample, sequenced in a study of regulatory T cells in long-lasting Graves disease. As to time point: newly diagnosed GD, antithyroid drugs for less than 3 months. The TCR library was made from RNA extracted from PBMCs. Construction of the TCR beta libraries employed iRepertoire HTBI primers in conjunction with Arm-PCR of CDR3 regions. TCRdb re-called the multiplex PCR reads through MiXCR, storing one row per CDR3 protein. The table includes 410,000 or so distinct CDR3 sequences, 14% to 15% detected once. A further study also used this sample, focusing on T cells in Graves' hyperthyroidism and ophthalmopathy.

Here the sequenced sample was peripheral blood mononuclear cells (PBMCs), taken at new diagnosis, from a patient treated with antithyroid drugs. All receptors come from a woman aged 30 to 39 with Graves disease.

The sample holds many counts of this clonotype. The chain links TRBV6-1 to TRBJ1-1, with a possible D match to TRBD1 (6 bases). V gave up 7 bases and J gave up 1 base, with 10 bases separating them. Germline CDR1 is MNHNS and CDR2 is SASEGT. CDR3 length: 13 residues. The CDR3 here is CASTTGRNTEAFF. CDR3 in DNA: TGTGCCAGCACCACAGGGCGGAACACTGAAGCTTTCTTT.

This clonotype was seen only a few times. This rearrangement joins TRBV5-1 to TRBJ1-2; 10 nucleotides agree with TRBD1. Germline V gene lookup returns CDR1 SGHRS and CDR2 YFSETQ. The V and J ends lost 5 bases and 6 bases, in that order; junction bases with no gene match: 10. This CDR3 is built from 15 residues. The CDR3, as DNA: TGCGCCAGCAGTGGCACCGGGACAGGGGTAGATGGCTACACCTTC. Encoded protein: CASSGTGTGVDGYTF.

This clonotype has at least ten counts. The chain links TRBV11-2 to TRBJ2-7, with a weak D call TRBD1 (6 bases). The CDR3 totals 14 residues. Germline V lookup: CDR1 SGHAT, CDR2 FQNNGV. V was clipped by 5 bases and J by 4 bases, with 15 bases between them. CDR3 sequence (DNA): TGTGCCAGCAGCCCCGTCGACAGGTTTTACGAGCAGTACTTC. Translation gives CASSPVDRFYEQYF.

The chain couples TRBV6-1 to TRBJ2-3, with D tentatively TRBD2 (5 bases). The germline gives CDR1 MNHNS, CDR2 SASEGT. This CDR3 is built from 10 residues. Trimming removed 8 bases at V and 7 bases at J, with 7 bases between. CDR3 loop: CASADYTQYF. The CDR3 DNA follows: TGTGCCAGCGCGGACTATACGCAGTATTTT.

This clonotype was seen at least ten times. A read error may account for a junction end that differs from germline. J is TRBJ2-1 and V is TRBV3-1; D remains ambiguous. This CDR3 has 14 amino acids. Germline V gene data show CDR1 as LGHDT and CDR2 as YNNKEL (reference sequence). The CDR3 DNA sequence: TGTGCCAGCAGCCCACCTATAGGGCCTCCCCGGAAGATCTTC. Protein sequence: CASSPPIGPPRKIF.

The table lists this clonotype with many counts. The chain joins TRBV6-1 to TRBJ2-5; TRBD2 agrees at 9 bases. Germline CDR1 reads MNHNS; CDR2 reads SASEGT. The V gene end was trimmed by 3 bases and the J gene end by 1 base; junction bases not matched to a gene: 3. This CDR3 region has 15 residues. CDR3 nucleotide sequence: TGTGCCAGCAGTGAGAGCGGGAGGATCCAAGAGACCCAGTACTTC. Amino acid sequence: CASSESGRIQETQYF.

This clonotype was found many times. V gene TRBV19 combines with J gene TRBJ2-1; 10 bases align to TRBD2. The CDR3 is 15 amino acids. Losses at the gene ends were 4 bases for V and 3 bases for J; bases not matched to a gene: 3. From germline, CDR1 is LNHDA and CDR2 SQIVND (reference sequence). In DNA, the CDR3 is TGTGCCAGTAGTACCGGGACTAGCGACTACAATGAGCAGTTCTTC. Amino acids: CASSTGTSDYNEQFF.

The chain combines TRBV20-1 with TRBJ1-1, with D hard to call. The CDR3 length is 14 residues. Germline V gene lookup returns CDR1 DFQATT and CDR2 SNEGSKA (reference sequence). Deletions cut 3 bases from V and 5 bases from J, with 16 bases between. In DNA, the CDR3 is TGCAGTGCTAGCCGGGGTACGGTGGGAACTGAAGCTTTCTTT. It encodes CSASRGTVGTEAFF.

The rearrangement links TRBV5-6 to TRBJ1-1; D remains ambiguous. Trimming took 0 bases from V and 3 from J, leaving 9 bases between them. CDR3 length: 14 residues. Germline V gene lookup returns CDR1 SGHDT and CDR2 YYEEEE. CDR3 protein: CASSLDFADTEAFF. In DNA form, the CDR3 reads TGTGCCAGCAGCTTGGATTTCGCGGACACTGAAGCTTTCTTT.

This clonotype has ten or more counts. The genes are TRBV12-3 or TRBV12-4 and TRBJ2-7; D is possibly TRBD2 (6 bases). This CDR3 is 13 amino acids long. The V end lost 3 bases, the J end lost 7 bases, and 13 bases lay between the germline ends. The CDR3 sequence is CASSFGGIGEQYF. CDR3 nucleotide sequence: TGTGCCAGCAGTTTCGGGGGAATCGGGGAGCAGTACTTC.

The J gene is TRBJ2-7, the V gene TRBV7-2, with 10 bases matching TRBD1. The germline gives CDR1 SGHTA, CDR2 FQGNSA. The trim removed 2 bases at V and 3 bases at J, leaving 7 bases unmatched. The CDR3 extends over 16 amino acids. The DNA for the CDR3 is TGTGCCAGCAGCTTACGTTCCGGGACAGGGGACTACGAGCAGTACTTC. Translation gives CASSLRSGTGDYEQYF.

This clonotype was observed a few times. At one boundary the junction diverges from the germline segment, which might be a read error. The chain employs TRBV29-1 and TRBJ1-4; tentative D call: TRBD1 (5 bases). The length of the CDR3 is 16 residues. Germline CDR1 SQVTM, CDR2 ANQGSEA. The CDR3 here is CSVEDYGPGGTEELFF. CDR3 coding DNA: TGCAGCGTTGAAGATTACGGGCCCGGGGGGACTGAAGAACTGTTTTTT.

This clonotype was seen repeatedly, ten times or more. Germline and junction disagree at one end, which may indicate a read error. The rearrangement links TRBV13 to TRBJ2-3, with 11 positions matching TRBD2. CDR1 is PRHDT, CDR2 FYEKMQ, per germline (reference sequence). This CDR3 has 16 amino acids. CDR3 protein: CASSLASGRRTDTQYF. The CDR3, as DNA: TGCGCCAGCAGCTTAGCTAGCGGGAGGAGAACAGATACGCAGTATTTT.

This chain links TRBV20-1 with TRBJ1-6; D remains ambiguous. Germline CDR1 DFQATT, CDR2 SNEGSKA (reference sequence). CDR3 length: 13 residues. Trimming took 3 bases from V and 5 from J, leaving 8 bases between them. The CDR3 region has the DNA TGCAGTGCTAGGCGGGGAGATAATTCACCCCTCCACTTT. It is translated as CSARRGDNSPLHF.